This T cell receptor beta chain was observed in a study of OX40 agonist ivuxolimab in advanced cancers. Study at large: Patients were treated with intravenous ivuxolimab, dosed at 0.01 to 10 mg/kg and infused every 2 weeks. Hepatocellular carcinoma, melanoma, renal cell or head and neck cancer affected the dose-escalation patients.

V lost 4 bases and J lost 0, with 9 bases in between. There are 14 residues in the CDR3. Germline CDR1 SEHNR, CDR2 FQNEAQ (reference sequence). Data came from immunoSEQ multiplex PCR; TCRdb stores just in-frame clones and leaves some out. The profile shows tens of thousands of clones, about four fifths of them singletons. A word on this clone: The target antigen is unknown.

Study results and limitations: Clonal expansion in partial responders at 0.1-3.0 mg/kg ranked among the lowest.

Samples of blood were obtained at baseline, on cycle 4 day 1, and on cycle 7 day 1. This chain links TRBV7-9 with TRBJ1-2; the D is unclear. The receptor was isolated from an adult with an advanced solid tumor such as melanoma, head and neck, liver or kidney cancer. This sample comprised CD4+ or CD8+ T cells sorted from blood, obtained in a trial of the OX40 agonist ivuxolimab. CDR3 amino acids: CASSSEVSNYGYTF. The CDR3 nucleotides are TGTGCCAGCAGCTCCGAGGTGTCTAACTATGGCTACACCTTC.